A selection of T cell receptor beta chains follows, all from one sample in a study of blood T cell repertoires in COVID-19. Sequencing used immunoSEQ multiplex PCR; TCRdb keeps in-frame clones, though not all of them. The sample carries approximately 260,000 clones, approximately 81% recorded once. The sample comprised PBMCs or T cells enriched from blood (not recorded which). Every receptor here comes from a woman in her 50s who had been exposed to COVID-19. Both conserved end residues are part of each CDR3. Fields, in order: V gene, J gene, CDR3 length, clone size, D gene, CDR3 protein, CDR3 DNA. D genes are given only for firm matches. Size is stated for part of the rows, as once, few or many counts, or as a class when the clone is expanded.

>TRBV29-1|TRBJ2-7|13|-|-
CSVAPGRRYEQYF
TGCAGCGTTGCCCCAGGGCGTAGATACGAGCAGTACTTC
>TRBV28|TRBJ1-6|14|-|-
CASSLGLAYSPLHF
TGTGCCAGCAGCCTCGGACTAGCCTATTCACCCCTCCACTTT
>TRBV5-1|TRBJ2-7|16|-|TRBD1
CASSWSLGQVDYEQYF
TGCGCCAGCAGCTGGAGCCTTGGACAGGTGGATTACGAGCAGTACTTC
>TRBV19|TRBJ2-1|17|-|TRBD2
CASSIKSSGGAFNEQFF
TGTGCCAGTAGTATAAAGTCTAGCGGGGGGGCATTCAATGAGCAGTTCTTC
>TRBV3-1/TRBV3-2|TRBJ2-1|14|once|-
CASSRERRGAGQFF
TGTGCCAGCAGCCGCGAACGTCGGGGGGCCGGGCAGTTCTTC
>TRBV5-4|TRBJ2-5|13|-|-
CASSWARAETQYF
TGTGCCAGCAGCTGGGCCAGGGCCGAGACCCAGTACTTC
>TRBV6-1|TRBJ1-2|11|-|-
CASSDPGGYTF
TGTGCCAGCAGTGACCCCGGTGGCTACACCTTC
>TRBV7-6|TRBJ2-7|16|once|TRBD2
CASGGDRAGLGYEQYF
TGTGCCAGCGGGGGGGATAGGGCAGGCCTAGGTTACGAGCAGTACTTC
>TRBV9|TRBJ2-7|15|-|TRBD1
CASSSQGTGVNEQYF
TGTGCCAGCAGCTCCCAGGGGACAGGTGTCAACGAGCAGTACTTC
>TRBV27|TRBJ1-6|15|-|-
CASSFRGSRNSPLHF
TGTGCCAGCAGTTTCCGGGGTTCGCGGAATTCACCCCTCCACTTT
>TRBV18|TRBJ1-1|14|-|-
CASSPGPKNTEAFF
TGTGCCAGCTCACCTGGGCCGAAAAACACTGAAGCTTTCTTT
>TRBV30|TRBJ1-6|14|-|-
CAWTRGHLNSPLHF
TGTGCCTGGACGAGAGGACACTTAAATTCACCCCTCCACTTT
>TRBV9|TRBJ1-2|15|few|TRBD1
CASSVTGTGNYGYTF
TGTGCCAGCAGCGTAACCGGGACAGGGAACTATGGCTACACCTTC
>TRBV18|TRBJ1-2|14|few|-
CASSPRRDLWGYTF
TGTGCCAGCTCACCACGGAGGGACCTCTGGGGCTACACCTTC
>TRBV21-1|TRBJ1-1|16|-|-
CASSKASTGRNTEAFF
TGTGCCAGCAGCAAAGCCTCCACAGGGCGGAACACTGAAGCTTTCTTT
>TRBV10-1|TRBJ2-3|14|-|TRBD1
CASSRTGSSDTQYF
TGCGCCAGCAGCAGGACAGGGAGTTCAGATACGCAGTATTTT
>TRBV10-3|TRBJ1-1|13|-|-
CAIRRQLNTEAFF
TGTGCCATCAGACGACAGTTGAACACTGAAGCTTTCTTT
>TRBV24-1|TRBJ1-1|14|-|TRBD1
CATSDTGGNTEAFF
TGTGCCACCAGTGATACAGGGGGAAACACTGAAGCTTTCTTT
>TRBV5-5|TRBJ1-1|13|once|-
CASSFKVPDKAFF
TGTGCCAGCAGCTTCAAAGTGCCGGACAAAGCTTTCTTT
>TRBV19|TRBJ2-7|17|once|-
CASSIGPSGTISYEQYF
TGTGCCAGTAGTATCGGTCCTTCCGGGACAATCTCCTACGAGCAGTACTTC
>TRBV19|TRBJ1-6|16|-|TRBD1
CASRTGQGSGTSPLHF
TGTGCCAGTAGAACTGGACAGGGTTCGGGGACGTCACCCCTCCACTTT
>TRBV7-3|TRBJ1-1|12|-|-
CASSAEGTEAFF
TGTGCCAGCAGTGCCGAGGGCACTGAAGCTTTCTTT
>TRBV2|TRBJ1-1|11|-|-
CASSRTGTAFF
TGTGCCAGCAGTCGTACAGGCACGGCTTTCTTT
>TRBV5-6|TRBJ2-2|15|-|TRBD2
CASSVAGGPPGELFF
TGTGCCAGCAGCGTAGCGGGGGGGCCTCCCGGGGAGCTGTTTTTT
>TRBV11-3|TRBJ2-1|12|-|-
CASSLRNNEQFF
TGTGCCAGCAGCTTGAGGAACAATGAGCAGTTCTTC
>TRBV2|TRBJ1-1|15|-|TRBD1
CASKVNRGMNTEAFF
TGTGCCAGCAAGGTTAACAGGGGCATGAACACTGAAGCTTTCTTT
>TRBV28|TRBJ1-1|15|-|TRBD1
CASSAPGQGNTEAFF
TGTGCCAGCAGTGCTCCGGGACAGGGGAACACTGAAGCTTTCTTT
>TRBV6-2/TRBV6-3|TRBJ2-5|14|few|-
CASSYVTGTWPQYF
TGTGCCAGCAGTTACGTAACCGGGACATGGCCCCAGTACTTC
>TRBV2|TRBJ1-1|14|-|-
CASSEQGGGTEAFF
TGTGCCAGCAGTGAACAGGGAGGCGGCACTGAAGCTTTCTTT
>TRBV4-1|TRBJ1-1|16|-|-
CASSQERGTPNTEAFF
TGCGCCAGCAGCCAAGAACGCGGGACCCCGAACACTGAAGCTTTCTTT
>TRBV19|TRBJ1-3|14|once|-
CASTPGSSGNTIYF
TGTGCCAGTACCCCGGGGAGCTCTGGAAACACCATATATTTT
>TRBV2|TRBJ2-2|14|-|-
CASRTGRYTGELFF
TGTGCCAGCAGGACAGGGAGGTACACCGGGGAGCTGTTTTTT
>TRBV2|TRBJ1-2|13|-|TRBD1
CASRGTGDGGYTF
TGTGCCAGCAGGGGGACAGGGGATGGGGGCTACACCTTC
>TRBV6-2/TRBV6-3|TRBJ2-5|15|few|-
CASSPTASGEETQYF
TGTGCCAGCAGTCCGACAGCCTCTGGCGAGGAGACCCAGTACTTC
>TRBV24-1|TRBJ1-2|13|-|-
CATSDLGSRRYTF
TGTGCCACCAGTGATTTGGGGAGTAGGCGCTACACCTTC
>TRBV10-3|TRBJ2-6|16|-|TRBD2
CAISSGGTSGANVLTF
TGTGCCATCAGTAGCGGGGGGACCTCTGGGGCCAACGTCCTGACTTTC
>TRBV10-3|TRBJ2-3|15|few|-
CAISESRGNTDTQYF
TGTGCCATCAGTGAGTCAAGGGGTAACACAGATACGCAGTATTTT
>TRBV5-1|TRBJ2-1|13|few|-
CASSLGTDNEQFF
TGCGCCAGCAGCTTGGGGACTGACAATGAGCAGTTCTTC
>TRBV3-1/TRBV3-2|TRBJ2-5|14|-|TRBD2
CASSLLAGGETQYF
TGTGCCAGCAGCCTACTAGCGGGGGGGGAGACCCAGTACTTC
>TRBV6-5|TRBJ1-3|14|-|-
CASSLRSSGNTIYF
TGTGCCAGCAGTTTACGGAGCTCTGGAAACACCATATATTTT